The 25 T cell receptor beta chains reported below all come from one sample, sequenced in a study of post-analysis software for immune sequencing data (dated by TCRdb to between 2014 and 2016). Paper-wide results and their limitations: Patients showed significantly higher frequencies than controls for a handful of TRBV segments, among them TRBV5-6, TRBV5-1 and TRBV20-1.

Libraries were built with PCR. Sequencing relied on an Illumina HiSeq 2500. To reduce PCR and sequencing biases, unique molecular identifiers were built into the TCR beta cDNA libraries. TCRdb's own reprocessing of the public reads used fastp at Q25 and MiXCR and kept productive beta chains. Each CDR3 protein gets just one entry, which takes the most common genes and DNA from the rows behind it. In all, the sample holds 250,000 to 300,000 distinct CDR3 sequences, and 35% to 40% of those were seen once. The ten largest clones take up 4% to 5.5% of the sample. These receptors' antigens are unknown. Sequenced material: blood. The origin of the receptors is a girl under 18 with multiple sclerosis.

This clonotype has just a few counts. The V gene is TRBV5-1, the J gene TRBJ1-1; 7 nucleotides line up with TRBD1. Germline-derived CDR1 and CDR2 are SGHRS and YFSETQ. CDR3 length: 14 amino acids. V shed 0 bases, J shed 8 bases, and the junction held 7 bases outside the gene matches. This chain's CDR3 is CASSLVVGQDEAFF. CDR3 coding DNA: TGCGCCAGCAGCTTGGTGGTCGGACAGGACGAAGCTTTCTTT.

V and J are TRBV12-3 or TRBV12-4 and TRBJ2-3; D is unresolved. This CDR3 spans 12 amino acids. Trimming left V 2 bases short and J 11 bases short, with 11 bases between. DNA for the CDR3: TGTGCCAGCAGTTTACTACAGTACGAGCAGTATTTT. It specifies CASSLLQYEQYF.

This clonotype showed up just once. The chain carries TRBV29-1 and TRBJ2-7; 7 positions match TRBD1. Germline CDR1 and CDR2: SQVTM and ANQGSEA. V lost 0 bases and J lost 7; bases outside the gene matches: 12. The CDR3 is 15 residues long. The CDR3 is CSVEEATGYGYEQYF. In nucleotides, the CDR3 is TGCAGCGTTGAAGAGGCGACAGGGTACGGGTATGAGCAGTACTTC.

Of note for this clonotype: This clone may be a read error of a much larger clone one base away. This chain connects TRBV20-1 to TRBJ2-1, with a possible D match to TRBD2 (6 bases). Trimming left V 3 bases short and J 9 bases short, with 18 bases between. The germline V gene has CDR1 DFQATT and CDR2 SNEGSKA (reference sequence). The CDR3 loop spans 14 amino acids. DNA of the CDR3: TGCAGTGCTAGCCCAGCGGGTGGCCCAAGTGAGCAGTTCTTC. Protein: CSASPAGGPSEQFF.

This clonotype has ten or more counts. This chain connects TRBV5-1 to TRBJ2-5; D ambiguous. The CDR3 runs 13 residues. In germline, CDR1 is SGHRS, CDR2 YFSETQ. The germline V and J ends were trimmed by 3 bases and 2 bases, with 8 bases remaining between them. The CDR3 DNA sequence: TGCGCCAGCAGCTATATGCCGCAAGAGACCCAGTACTTC. Translated: CASSYMPQETQYF.

About this clonotype: A much larger clone sits a single nucleotide away, making a read error possible. This chain joins TRBV20-1 and TRBJ2-4; D ambiguous. This CDR3 is 12 amino acids long. Germline V gene lookup returns CDR1 DFQATT and CDR2 SNEGSKA (reference sequence). CDR3 sequence (DNA): TGCAGCCTCGAGCTGGATGACAATGAGCAGTACTTC. This encodes CSLELDDNEQYF.

Worth noting for this clonotype: This may be a read error: a much more frequent sequence differs by one nucleotide. This chain uses TRBV12-3 or TRBV12-4 with TRBJ2-5; 8 bases match TRBD1. V was pared by 7 bases and J by 2 bases, with 6 bases of the junction left unmatched. CDR3 length: 14 amino acids. Here the CDR3 reads CASNFRQGQETQYF. The CDR3 bases are TGTGCCAGCAATTTTCGACAGGGGCAAGAGACCCAGTACTTC.

There are many counts of this clonotype. The V gene is TRBV12-3 or TRBV12-4, the J gene TRBJ2-3; TRBD1 or TRBD2 may be the D gene (7 bases each). This CDR3 has 18 residues. Trimming left V 8 bases short and J 6 bases short, with 30 bases between. CDR3 bases: TGTGCCAGCCAATTAGGGGGCGGGAGAAGTCCGTCTAGGGATACGCAGTATTTT. Protein: CASQLGGGRSPSRDTQYF.

This clonotype was observed many times. This rearrangement joins TRBV20-1 to TRBJ2-3; D not resolved. The CDR3 loop spans 14 amino acids. The V gene's germline CDR1 is DFQATT and CDR2 SNEGSKA (reference sequence). Trimming cost V 1 base and J 4 bases, with 12 bases left between them. This chain's CDR3 is CSARGVRDSDTQYF. The CDR3 bases are TGCAGTGCTAGAGGGGTTAGGGATTCAGATACGCAGTATTTT.

Regarding this clonotype: This may be a read error, as it is one base from a much larger clone. The V gene is TRBV7-2, the J gene TRBJ2-7; TRBD1 might be the D (6 bases). This CDR3 has 17 residues. Germline values: CDR1 SGHTA, CDR2 FQGNSA. This CDR3 is CAGSLRSSNRESYEQYF. The CDR3 nucleotides read TGTGCCGGCAGCTTAAGGTCGAGCAACAGGGAGTCCTACGAGCAGTACTTC.

In its sample, this clonotype was seen a few times. Just one base apart from a much larger clone, this may be a read error. The chain couples TRBV29-1 to TRBJ2-5; tentatively, D is TRBD1 (6 bases). The CDR3 sequence is 10 residues long. Germline values: CDR1 SQVTM, CDR2 ANQGSEA. This CDR3 reads CSTGTNEQYF. The CDR3 DNA reads as TGCAGTACAGGGACCAATGAGCAGTACTTC.

The CDR3 DNA is TGTGCCAGTTATTCTTTGGACAGAAACACTGAAGCTTTCTTT. Translating gives CASYSLDRNTEAFF. This rearrangement joins TRBV19 to TRBJ1-1, with a tentative D call TRBD1 (6 bases). There are 14 residues in the CDR3. The germline CDR1 and CDR2 sequences are LNHDA and SQIVND (reference sequence). V lost 8 bases, J lost 2 bases, and 15 bases lay in between.

This chain connects TRBV12-3 or TRBV12-4 to TRBJ2-3, with 7 bases matching TRBD1. The ends lost 6 bases at V and 0 bases at J; junction bases unmatched: 6. The CDR3 is 15 amino acids. The DNA for the CDR3 is TGTGCCAGCAGCCGGGACAGTGTGAGCACAGATACGCAGTATTTT. Translation gives CASSRDSVSTDTQYF.

In this sample, this clonotype turned up a few times. A much bigger clone sits one base away, suggesting this may be a read error. The gene calls are TRBV9 and TRBJ2-7; D not resolved. Per the germline V gene, CDR1 is SGDLS and CDR2 is YYNGEE. V shed 1 base and J shed 7 bases, with 18 bases lying between them. CDR3 length: 15 amino acids. The CDR3 reads CASSVHVGSSNEQYF. The CDR3 coding sequence is TGTGCCAGCAGCGTACATGTCGGATCGTCCAATGAGCAGTACTTC.

This clonotype turned up a few times. This sequence joins TRBV28 and TRBJ1-4, with TRBD1 identical over 10 bases. The V gene's germline CDR1 is MDHEN and CDR2 SYDVKM. V dropped 5 bases and J dropped 4; count of bases not matched to a gene: 4. This CDR3 spans 15 amino acids. CDR3 loop: CASSLGTGDNEKLFF. Written as DNA, the CDR3 is TGTGCCAGCAGTCTCGGGACAGGGGATAATGAAAAACTGTTTTTT.

The rearrangement joins TRBV18 to TRBJ1-1; no reliable D call. Germline assignment: CDR1 KGHSH and CDR2 LQKENI. The CDR3 has 13 residues. Trimming took off 4 bases at V and 3 bases at J, with 9 bases between the two ends. The CDR3 region is CASSLHKDTEAFF. CDR3 bases: TGTGCCAGCTCACTCCACAAGGACACTGAAGCTTTCTTT. The full variable domain, with the rest looked up from reference TRBV18 and TRBJ1-1, is NAGVMQNPRHLVRRRGQEARLRCSPMKGHSHVYWYRQLPEEGLKFMVYLQKENIIDESGMPKERFSAEFPKEGPSILRIQQVVRGDSAAYFCASSLHKDTEAFFGQGTRLTVV.

This clonotype occurred many times. This chain links TRBV5-6 with TRBJ1-2; 8 bases line up with TRBD1. This CDR3 is 15 amino acids long. The V gene end was trimmed by 4 bases and the J gene end by 4 bases; junction bases not matched to a gene: 9. Germline lookup yields CDR1 SGHDT and CDR2 YYEEEE. The CDR3 DNA sequence: TGTGCCAGCAGCATCGGGGACAGGCTAAGCTATGGCTACACCTTC. Its protein product is CASSIGDRLSYGYTF.

Concerning this clonotype: The conserved closing phenylalanine or tryptophan is absent in this CDR3, likely reflecting a read error. This rearrangement joins TRBV27 to TRBJ2-4; maybe TRBD1 (6 bases). The J call may be in error: the DNA end matches TRBJ2-7 better. The germline V gene has CDR1 MNHEY and CDR2 SMNVEV (reference sequence). CDR3 size: 14 residues. The CDR3 loop is CASSWAGDFYEQYC. CDR3 bases: TGTGCCAGCAGTTGGGCAGGGGATTTTTACGAGCAGTACTGC.

V gene TRBV7-3 combines with J gene TRBJ2-5; D call uncertain. The V end was cut by 5 bases, the J end by 5 bases, with 15 bases between. The length of the CDR3 is 14 residues. CDR1 and CDR2 (germline): SGHTA, FQGTGA. This chain's CDR3 is CASSPTGFGETQYF. The DNA for the CDR3 is TGTGCCAGCAGCCCTACCGGGTTCGGGGAGACCCAGTACTTC. Complete variable domain (other parts from reference TRBV7-3 and TRBJ2-5): GAGVSQTPSNKVTEKGKYVELRCDPISGHTALYWYRQSLGQGPEFLIYFQGTGAADDSGLPNDRFFAVRPEGSVSTLKIQRTERGDSAVYLCASSPTGFGETQYFGPGTRLLVL.

As concerns this clonotype: With a much larger clone just one base away, this may be a read error. J is TRBJ2-1 and V is TRBV7-9; TRBD1 agrees at 9 bases. There are 15 residues in the CDR3. Germline V gene data show CDR1 as SEHNR and CDR2 as FQNEAQ (reference sequence). With V trimmed by 4 bases and J by 6 bases, 7 bases remained unmatched. The CDR3 DNA reads as TGTGCCAGCAGCTGCGACAGGGGGAATGTCAATGAGCAGTTCTTC. It specifies CASSCDRGNVNEQFF.

The chain combines TRBV10-3 with TRBJ2-1; 12 positions agree with TRBD2. Germline loops: CDR1 ENHRY, CDR2 SYGVKD. The CDR3 is 18 amino acids. Trimming removed 4 bases from V and 6 bases from J; junction bases left unmatched: 13. CDR3 sequence: CAISGTSGRLTGGNEQFF. For the CDR3, the DNA is TGTGCCATCAGTGGAACTAGCGGGAGGCTCACGGGGGGCAATGAGCAGTTCTTC.

As regards this clonotype: A much larger clone lies a single base off, so this may be a read error. V is TRBV3-1 and J is TRBJ1-1; no clear D. Germline V CDR1 and CDR2: LGHDT, YNNKEL (reference sequence). CDR3 length: 14 residues. CDR3 bases: TGTGCCAGCGAAAAAACCCCGGAAGGCACTAAAGCTTTCTTT. Translation gives CASEKTPEGTKAFF.

The rearrangement links TRBV7-2 to TRBJ1-2, with a weak D call TRBD1 (5 bases). Per germline, CDR1 SGHTA and CDR2 FQGNSA. The V and J ends lost 4 bases and 3 bases respectively, with 12 bases between them. CDR3 size: 14 residues. CDR3 loop: CASSSSGGDYGYTF. CDR3 in DNA: TGTGCCAGCAGCTCCTCAGGAGGGGACTATGGCTACACCTTC. Filled out from reference TRBV7-2 and TRBJ1-2, the complete variable domain reads GAGVSQSPSNKVTEKGKDVELRCDPISGHTALYWYRQSLGQGLEFLIYFQGNSAPDKSGLPSDRFSAERTGGSVSTLTIQRTQQEDSAVYLCASSSSGGDYGYTFGSGTRLTVV.

The chain has TRBV5-1 and TRBJ2-1; perhaps TRBD2 as D (7 bases). Per germline, CDR1 SGHRS and CDR2 YFSETQ. This CDR3 comprises 15 residues. Trimming took off 6 bases at V and 3 bases at J, with 16 bases between the two ends. The CDR3 sequence is CASNDGGQGYNEQFF. The CDR3 region has the DNA TGCGCCAGCAACGACGGGGGGCAGGGCTACAATGAGCAGTTCTTC.

This clonotype showed up just a few times. The chain couples TRBV6-6 to TRBJ2-1, with D possibly being TRBD1 or TRBD2 (5 bases each). The CDR3 has 14 residues. The germline gives CDR1 MNHNY, CDR2 SVGAGI (reference sequence). Trimming took 2 bases from V and 4 from J, leaving 9 bases between them. The DNA for the CDR3 is TGTGCCAGCAGTTACGGGACCTCTTACAATGAGCAGTTCTTC. Translating it yields CASSYGTSYNEQFF.